This T cell receptor (beta chain) was found in a study of cytomegalovirus exposure and HLA in healthy donors. The study, taken as a whole, reports: Specificity for CMV antigens was confirmed in vitro for three of the CMV-associated chains.

With 4 bases clipped from V and 4 bases from J, the junction kept 9 bases outside the gene matches. In germline, CDR1 is LNHDA, CDR2 SQIVND (reference sequence). The CDR3 length is 15 residues. This clone is categorized as medium-sized. Its antigen is not known. The PCR was carried out with 60 Vbeta primers and 13 Jbeta primers. The protocol was immunoSEQ multiplex PCR, while the TCRdb copy is restricted to in-frame clones and leaves out a portion. The repertoire holds 100,000 to 150,000 clones, with more than 80% as singletons. Sequenced sample: PBMCs. The TCR was taken from a man aged 25 to 40 in good health and CMV-seropositive. The chain is built from TRBV19 and TRBJ1-2; 7 bases fit TRBD1. CDR3 bases: TGTGCCAGTAGTACCTCAGACAGGGCCCTCTATGGCTACACCTTC. As protein: CASSTSDRALYGYTF.